The entry below describes one TCR beta chain. The antigen is not known. With V trimmed by 7 bases and J by 2 bases, 8 bases remained unmatched. CDR3 length equals 15 residues. The germline V gene encodes CDR1 SGDLS and CDR2 YYNGEE. Assay: immunoSEQ multiplex PCR; the TCRdb copy retains only in-frame clones and omits some. The repertoire holds approximately 25,000 clones, with over 55% as singletons. This record belongs to a study of cytotoxic CD8 clonotypes in ibrutinib-treated CLL. About the study: Following a median around 13 months of treatment, with a range of 6 to 36, response samples were taken.

Study-wide results and limits: Sampling schedules were unmatched across sustained-remission and progressing patients.

This sequence joins TRBV9 and TRBJ1-1, with TRBD1 identical over 10 bases. The TCR comes from a human donor with chronic lymphocytic leukemia. This specimen was PBMCs, taken after 12 months of ibrutinib treatment. CDR3 sequence (DNA): TGTGCCAGCGGGACAGGGGCTACGCTAAACACTGAAGCTTTCTTT. This gives the protein CASGTGATLNTEAFF.